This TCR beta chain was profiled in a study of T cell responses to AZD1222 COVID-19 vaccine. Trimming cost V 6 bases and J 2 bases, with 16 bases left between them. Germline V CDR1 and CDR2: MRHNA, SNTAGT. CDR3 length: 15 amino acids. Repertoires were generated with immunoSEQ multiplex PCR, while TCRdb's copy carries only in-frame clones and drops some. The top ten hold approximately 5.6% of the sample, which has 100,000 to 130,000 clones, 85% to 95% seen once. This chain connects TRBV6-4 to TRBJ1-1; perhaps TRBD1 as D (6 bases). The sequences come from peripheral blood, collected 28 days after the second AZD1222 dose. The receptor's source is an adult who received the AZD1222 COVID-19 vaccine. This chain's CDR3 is CASRKKQGENTEAFF. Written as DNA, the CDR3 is TGTGCCAGCAGGAAAAAACAGGGTGAAAACACTGAAGCTTTCTTT.